The clone carrying this T cell receptor beta chain was detected ten times or more. Its target is unknown. This sample is part of a study of regulatory T cells in long-lasting Graves disease. Study-level background: The criterion for persistent Graves' disease was over 5 years of antithyroid drugs with positive TSH receptor antibodies. Study-level findings and limits: TRBV28, TRBJ1-2 and TRBJ2-5 were segments that persistent disease favored. Persistent patients had more shared public clonotypes (2,741) than new patients (about 920).

The V end was cut by 4 bases, the J end by 5 bases, with 17 bases between. The CDR3 runs to 15 residues. Time point given: persistent/refractory GD, antithyroid drugs over 5 years with positive TRAb. RNA from PBMCs was the source of the TCR library. From an endocrinology department in Xi'an, China, came the patients. Arm-PCR of CDR3 regions and iRepertoire HTBI primers were used to build TCR beta libraries. A single record per CDR3 protein comes from TCRdb applying MiXCR to the multiplex PCR reads. Of some 340,000 distinct CDR3 sequences listed, around 23% were seen once; the top ten hold around 30%. V usage is TRBV12-3 or TRBV12-4 and J usage is TRBJ2-5, with TRBD1 as a possible D gene (6 bases). Here the sequenced sample was peripheral blood mononuclear cells (PBMCs), taken when the disease was refractory, from a patient treated with antithyroid drugs. The clonotype was recovered from a woman aged 40-49 years with Graves disease. The CDR3 bases are TGTGCCAGCAGTTCCACAGGGTTATGGGCGGAGACCCAGTACTTC. Encoded protein: CASSSTGLWAETQYF.